This T cell receptor beta chain was sequenced during a study of graft-versus-host responses after intestinal transplantation. Overall study: Anti-thymocyte globulin served as induction for all recipients, who then took tacrolimus and steroids for 2 to 4 years.

Study observations and caveats: There was an association between peak levels of circulating GvH clones and early post-transplant HvG declines.

The assay was immunoSEQ multiplex PCR, and TCRdb's table has in-frame clones only and misses some. This sample carries tens of thousands of clones, around 96% of them seen once, and the ten largest clones take less than 0.25%. With respect to this clone: Its antigen is unknown.

The material was unstimulated CD8+ T cells sorted from spleen or lymph node cells, obtained before transplant. This sequence originates from a human donor who was the organ donor for an intestinal transplant.

The CDR3 sequence is CASSFGGEQYF. CDR3 nucleotide sequence: TGTGCCAGCAGCTTCGGCGGGGAGCAGTACTTC. The chain has TRBV5-4 and TRBJ2-7, with a weak D call TRBD2 (5 bases). CDR1 is SGHNT and CDR2 is YYREEE in the germline V gene (reference sequence). The CDR3 consists of 11 residues. V lost 2 bases and J lost 7, with 7 bases in between.